Below, one TCR beta chain is given with its context. Its matching antigen is unknown. Amplified TCR beta CDR3 regions came from RNA transcripts. The HTBI primer set was used in a first-round RT-PCR of the TCR CDR3. Each CDR3 protein is one row after TCRdb ran MiXCR on the multiplex PCR reads. The data show about 26,000 distinct CDR3 sequences, approximately 46% seen once. This specimen belongs to a study of T cells in Graves' hyperthyroidism and ophthalmopathy. General study findings and limits: Most thyroid clonotypes expanded above 0.001 were also detected in blood.

Germline V lookup: CDR1 MNHEY, CDR2 SVGEGT. Trimming left V 6 bases short and J 7 bases short, with 19 bases between. The CDR3 contains 14 residues. The chain has TRBV6-2 or TRBV6-3 and TRBJ2-7, with D possibly matching TRBD1 (5 bases). This TCR came from a woman aged 25 to 39 with Graves' hyperthyroidism. The sequencing sample was made of blood. The CDR3 DNA is TGTGCCAGCAGAGCAGCTCCGCAGGGTAGGGAGCAGTACTTC. Its protein product is CASRAAPQGREQYF.